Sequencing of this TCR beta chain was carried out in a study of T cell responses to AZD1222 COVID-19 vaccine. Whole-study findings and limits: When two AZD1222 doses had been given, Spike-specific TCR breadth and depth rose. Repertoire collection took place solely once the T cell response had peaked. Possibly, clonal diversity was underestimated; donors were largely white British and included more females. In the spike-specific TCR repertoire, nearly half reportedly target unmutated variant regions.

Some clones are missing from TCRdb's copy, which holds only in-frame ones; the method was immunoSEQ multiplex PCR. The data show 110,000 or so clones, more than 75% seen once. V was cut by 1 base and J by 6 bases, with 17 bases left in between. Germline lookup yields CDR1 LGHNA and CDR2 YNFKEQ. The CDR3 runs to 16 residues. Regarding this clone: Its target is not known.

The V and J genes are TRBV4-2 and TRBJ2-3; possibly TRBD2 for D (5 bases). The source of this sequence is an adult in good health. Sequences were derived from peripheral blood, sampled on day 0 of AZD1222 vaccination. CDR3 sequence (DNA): TGTGCCAGCAGCCAAGGAGGACTTACCCCCGGGGATACGCAGTATTTT. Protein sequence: CASSQGGLTPGDTQYF.